This T cell receptor (beta chain) was captured by sequencing in a study of T cell responses to AZD1222 COVID-19 vaccine. Turning to this clone: What it binds is unknown.

The CDR3 runs 16 residues. V was pared by 2 bases and J by 1 base, with 3 bases of the junction left unmatched. The germline CDR1 and CDR2 sequences are MNHNS and SASEGT. Whole-study findings and limits: There were repertoire samples only from the period after the peak T cell response. Nearly half of spike-specific TCRs reportedly target unmutated variant regions. After two AZD1222 doses, spike-specific TCR breadth and depth rose versus day 0. Among vaccine-associated CD4 TCRs, coverage spanned spike, with dominance at 160-218 and 743-854.

The method was immunoSEQ multiplex PCR; TCRdb's version includes in-frame clones alone and lacks a portion of them. The repertoire consists of about 92,000 clones, with approximately 88% occurring once and the leading ten covering about 2.5%. This specimen was peripheral blood, taken on day 0 of AZD1222 vaccination. The rearrangement links TRBV6-1 to TRBJ1-5, with 9 nucleotides matching TRBD1. This TCR was recovered from an adult in good health. CDR3 protein: CASSEWDRESNQPQHF. In nucleotides, the CDR3 is TGTGCCAGCAGTGAATGGGACAGGGAAAGCAATCAGCCCCAGCATTTT.